The TCR beta chain under discussion was sequenced for a study of blood T cell repertoires in COVID-19. Adults between roughly 18 and 95 years of age took part from 20 to 25 US areas. The CDR3 extends over 13 amino acids. The germline CDR1 and CDR2 sequences are SGHVS and FQNEAQ. Trimming took 7 bases from V and 7 from J, leaving 11 bases between them. The repertoire was sequenced with immunoSEQ multiplex PCR; TCRdb's copy has only in-frame clones and lacks some. This table holds roughly 250,000 clones, approximately 86% found once. The sequenced sample consisted of PBMCs or T cells enriched from blood (not recorded which). The genes are TRBV7-8 and TRBJ1-6, with no clear D. The TCR comes from a woman aged 25 to 39 with acute COVID-19. The CDR3 coding sequence is TGTGCCAGCACGAGCCTATTGAATTCACCCCTCCACTTT. This encodes CASTSLLNSPLHF.